The rows below give T cell receptor beta chains drawn from one sample of a study of blood T cell repertoires in COVID-19. TCRdb's table, derived via immunoSEQ multiplex PCR, lists solely in-frame clones and lacks some. The sample has over 350,000 clones; about 86% are singletons. Sequenced material: PBMCs or T cells enriched from blood (not recorded which). All receptors derive from a woman between 45 and 65 years old who had recovered from COVID-19. The CDR3 runs from the conserved cysteine through the conserved F or W. Fields, in order: J gene, V gene, clone size, D gene, CDR3 length, CDR3 protein, CDR3 DNA. The D gene is left open where the match is weak. The listing skips clone size in some rows; elsewhere it reads once, few, many or a size class.

J: TRBJ1-6; V: TRBV5-6; size: NA; D: NA; length: 14; CDR3: CASSSGWTNSPLHF; DNA: TGTGCCAGCAGCTCAGGGTGGACTAATTCACCCCTCCACTTT
J: TRBJ2-2; V: TRBV4-2; size: NA; D: NA; length: 14; CDR3: CASSQDGVTGELFF; DNA: TGTGCCAGCAGCCAAGATGGAGTCACCGGGGAGCTGTTTTTT
J: TRBJ2-1; V: TRBV6-2/TRBV6-3; size: once; D: NA; length: 13; CDR3: CASSYWGPNEQFF; DNA: TGTGCCAGCAGTTACTGGGGCCCTAATGAGCAGTTCTTC
J: TRBJ1-1; V: TRBV28; size: NA; D: NA; length: 16; CDR3: CASSRFMRRGDTEAFF; DNA: TGTGCCAGCAGTAGATTCATGAGGAGGGGCGACACTGAAGCTTTCTTT
J: TRBJ1-5; V: TRBV28; size: NA; D: TRBD1; length: 14; CDR3: CASGGGAGNQPQHF; DNA: TGTGCCAGCGGAGGGGGCGCAGGCAATCAGCCCCAGCATTTT
J: TRBJ1-1; V: TRBV12-5; size: many; D: NA; length: 13; CDR3: CASGFYRVTEAFF; DNA: TGTGCTAGTGGTTTTTACAGGGTAACTGAAGCTTTCTTT
J: TRBJ1-1; V: TRBV27; size: NA; D: TRBD1; length: 14; CDR3: CASRLGQGLGEAFF; DNA: TGTGCCAGCCGGTTAGGACAGGGGTTAGGTGAAGCTTTCTTT
J: TRBJ1-1; V: TRBV5-5; size: NA; D: NA; length: 14; CDR3: CASSFAQMNTEAFF; DNA: TGTGCCAGCAGCTTTGCACAAATGAACACTGAAGCTTTCTTT
J: TRBJ2-3; V: TRBV15; size: NA; D: NA; length: 16; CDR3: CATKTTVFIGTDTQYF; DNA: TGTGCCACCAAAACCACAGTCTTTATTGGCACAGATACGCAGTATTTT
J: TRBJ2-1; V: TRBV5-6; size: NA; D: TRBD2; length: 15; CDR3: CASSRGLAVRNEQFF; DNA: TGTGCCAGCAGCCGGGGACTAGCGGTGAGGAATGAGCAGTTCTTC
J: TRBJ2-7; V: TRBV4-3; size: NA; D: TRBD2; length: 19; CDR3: CASSQGQGLAGTSSYEQYF; DNA: TGCGCCAGCAGCCAGGGACAGGGACTAGCGGGGACGAGCTCCTACGAGCAGTACTTC
J: TRBJ2-2; V: TRBV19; size: NA; D: NA; length: 13; CDR3: CASSILSTGELFF; DNA: TGTGCCAGTAGTATACTATCAACCGGGGAGCTGTTTTTT
J: TRBJ2-1; V: TRBV19; size: NA; D: NA; length: 15; CDR3: CASSPSLGSYNEQFF; DNA: TGTGCCAGTAGTCCCAGTCTAGGCTCCTACAATGAGCAGTTCTTC
J: TRBJ1-2; V: TRBV3-1/TRBV3-2; size: NA; D: NA; length: 16; CDR3: CASSQVRGQILGGYTF; DNA: TGTGCCAGCAGCCAAGTACGTGGTCAGATCCTTGGTGGCTACACCTTC
J: TRBJ2-7; V: TRBV27; size: few; D: NA; length: 12; CDR3: CASTGSGYEQYF; DNA: TGTGCCTCTACAGGGAGCGGCTACGAGCAGTACTTC
J: TRBJ2-1; V: TRBV15; size: NA; D: TRBD2; length: 17; CDR3: CATSREMFAGGQGEQFF; DNA: TGTGCCACCAGCAGAGAAATGTTTGCGGGGGGGCAGGGTGAGCAGTTCTTC
J: TRBJ1-3; V: TRBV9; size: NA; D: TRBD1; length: 16; CDR3: CASSPRADRPGNTIYF; DNA: TGTGCCAGCAGCCCTCGAGCGGACAGGCCTGGAAACACCATATATTTT
J: TRBJ1-2; V: TRBV29-1; size: NA; D: TRBD1; length: 13; CDR3: CSVEGTGGEGYTF; DNA: TGCAGCGTTGAAGGGACAGGGGGAGAGGGCTACACCTTC
J: TRBJ1-4; V: TRBV28; size: once; D: TRBD1; length: 15; CDR3: CASSFPGQGEEKLFF; DNA: TGTGCCAGCAGTTTCCCGGGACAGGGTGAGGAAAAACTGTTTTTT
J: TRBJ1-2; V: TRBV9; size: once; D: TRBD1; length: 13; CDR3: CASSVQGVEGYTF; DNA: TGTGCCAGCAGCGTACAGGGGGTGGAGGGCTACACCTTC
J: TRBJ2-3; V: TRBV7-2; size: NA; D: NA; length: 16; CDR3: CASSLVSLPPTDTQYF; DNA: TGTGCCAGCAGCTTAGTGTCTCTCCCCCCTACAGATACGCAGTATTTT
J: TRBJ1-1; V: TRBV7-6; size: few; D: TRBD1; length: 19; CDR3: CASSWGPRQGALRNTEAFF; DNA: TGTGCCAGCAGCTGGGGACCCAGACAGGGGGCGCTTAGGAACACTGAAGCTTTCTTT
J: TRBJ2-7; V: TRBV21-1; size: NA; D: NA; length: 16; CDR3: CASSKARGGAMYEQYF; DNA: TGTGCCAGCAGCAAAGCTAGGGGGGGGGCTATGTACGAGCAGTACTTC
J: TRBJ2-2; V: TRBV7-2; size: NA; D: TRBD2; length: 17; CDR3: CASSVSGLEANTGELFF; DNA: TGTGCCAGCAGCGTGTCGGGACTAGAAGCGAACACCGGGGAGCTGTTTTTT
J: TRBJ1-1; V: TRBV5-1; size: NA; D: TRBD1; length: 18; CDR3: CASSRTLATGGLNTEAFF; DNA: TGCGCCAGCAGCCGAACCCTAGCGACAGGGGGCCTAAACACTGAAGCTTTCTTT
J: TRBJ1-1; V: TRBV6-5; size: NA; D: NA; length: 13; CDR3: CASSYLLNTEAFF; DNA: TGTGCCAGCAGTTACCTTTTGAACACTGAAGCTTTCTTT
J: TRBJ2-7; V: TRBV20-1; size: NA; D: NA; length: 10; CDR3: CSARRDEQYF; DNA: TGCAGTGCTAGGAGGGACGAGCAGTACTTC
J: TRBJ2-1; V: TRBV12-3/TRBV12-4; size: NA; D: TRBD1; length: 12; CDR3: CASTEDRGQQFF; DNA: TGTGCCAGCACCGAAGACAGGGGGCAGCAGTTCTTC
J: TRBJ1-1; V: TRBV14; size: NA; D: NA; length: 13; CDR3: CASIRTVNTEAFF; DNA: TGTGCCAGCATAAGAACGGTGAACACTGAAGCTTTCTTT
J: TRBJ1-3; V: TRBV11-2; size: NA; D: NA; length: 16; CDR3: CASSSRNKAAGNTIYF; DNA: TGTGCCAGCAGCTCTAGAAACAAGGCCGCTGGAAACACCATATATTTT
J: TRBJ2-5; V: TRBV7-8; size: NA; D: NA; length: 15; CDR3: CASSSRVPRQETQYF; DNA: TGTGCCAGCAGCTCCAGGGTACCCCGGCAAGAGACCCAGTACTTC
J: TRBJ2-1; V: TRBV18; size: once; D: NA; length: 16; CDR3: CASSRLAQLSYNEQFF; DNA: TGTGCCAGCTCACGGCTAGCGCAACTCTCCTACAATGAGCAGTTCTTC
J: TRBJ1-1; V: TRBV12-3/TRBV12-4; size: NA; D: NA; length: 13; CDR3: CASSLVSGSEAFF; DNA: TGTGCCAGCAGTTTAGTGTCAGGGTCTGAAGCTTTCTTT
J: TRBJ1-5; V: TRBV5-5; size: NA; D: NA; length: 15; CDR3: CASSLEDRRNQPQHF; DNA: TGTGCCAGCAGCTTGGAAGACAGAAGAAATCAGCCCCAGCATTTT
J: TRBJ1-3; V: TRBV3-1/TRBV3-2; size: NA; D: NA; length: 18; CDR3: CASTRSGTLKGSGNTIYF; DNA: TGTGCCAGCACCCGATCGGGGACACTCAAAGGGTCCGGAAACACCATATATTTT
J: TRBJ2-1; V: TRBV25-1; size: NA; D: TRBD2; length: 14; CDR3: CASSKMGGLNEQFF; DNA: TGTGCCAGCAGTAAAATGGGGGGGTTGAATGAGCAGTTCTTC
J: TRBJ1-4; V: TRBV4-2; size: NA; D: NA; length: 13; CDR3: CASSLQHDEKLFF; DNA: TGTGCCAGCAGCCTCCAACATGATGAAAAACTGTTTTTT
J: TRBJ1-1; V: TRBV28; size: NA; D: NA; length: 13; CDR3: CASKEGGRTEAFF; DNA: TGTGCCAGCAAGGAAGGGGGTCGCACTGAAGCTTTCTTT
J: TRBJ1-6; V: TRBV27; size: NA; D: NA; length: 13; CDR3: CASSYSPISPLHF; DNA: TGTGCCAGCAGTTACTCTCCAATTTCACCCCTCCACTTT
J: TRBJ1-6; V: TRBV5-1; size: NA; D: NA; length: 15; CDR3: CASSLAPGYNSPLHF; DNA: TGCGCCAGCAGCTTGGCCCCAGGGTATAATTCACCCCTCCACTTT
J: TRBJ1-1; V: TRBV12-3/TRBV12-4; size: NA; D: NA; length: 12; CDR3: CASRAENTEAFF; DNA: TGTGCCAGCAGGGCGGAGAACACTGAAGCTTTCTTT
J: TRBJ2-6; V: TRBV4-2; size: NA; D: NA; length: 16; CDR3: CASSPLTELGANVLTF; DNA: TGTGCCAGCAGCCCGCTCACGGAGCTTGGGGCCAACGTCCTGACTTTC
J: TRBJ2-7; V: TRBV7-8; size: NA; D: NA; length: 13; CDR3: CASSLGHNYEQYF; DNA: TGTGCCAGCAGCTTAGGACATAACTACGAGCAGTACTTC
J: TRBJ2-3; V: TRBV25-1; size: NA; D: NA; length: 11; CDR3: CASRSTDTQYF; DNA: TGTGCCAGCCGGAGCACAGATACGCAGTATTTT
J: TRBJ2-2; V: TRBV5-1; size: once; D: TRBD2; length: 17; CDR3: CASSLHLAGGLPGELFF; DNA: TGCGCCAGCAGCCTCCATCTAGCGGGGGGGCTTCCCGGGGAGCTGTTTTTT
J: TRBJ1-1; V: TRBV2; size: once; D: NA; length: 13; CDR3: CASKGVSDTEAFF; DNA: TGTGCCAGCAAAGGGGTCAGCGACACTGAAGCTTTCTTT
J: TRBJ2-5; V: TRBV7-3; size: once; D: TRBD1; length: 14; CDR3: CASSPDRGRETQYF; DNA: TGTGCCAGCAGCCCGGACAGGGGTCGGGAGACCCAGTACTTC
J: TRBJ2-3; V: TRBV27; size: NA; D: TRBD1; length: 14; CDR3: CARDGDRCTDTQYF; DNA: TGTGCCCGAGATGGGGACAGGTGCACAGATACGCAGTATTTT
J: TRBJ1-2; V: TRBV9; size: NA; D: TRBD1; length: 13; CDR3: CASTTQGGGGYTF; DNA: TGTGCCAGCACCACACAGGGGGGCGGTGGCTACACCTTC
J: TRBJ1-1; V: TRBV5-1; size: NA; D: NA; length: 15; CDR3: CASSLETGLNTEAFF; DNA: TGCGCCAGCAGCTTGGAGACAGGCCTGAACACTGAAGCTTTCTTT
J: TRBJ2-7; V: TRBV12-2; size: NA; D: NA; length: 14; CDR3: CASRRQGLPYEQYF; DNA: TGTGCAAGTCGCAGGCAGGGGCTACCTTACGAGCAGTACTTC
J: TRBJ1-6; V: TRBV20-1; size: NA; D: TRBD1; length: 14; CDR3: CSASLGTANSPLHF; DNA: TGCAGTGCTAGTTTAGGGACAGCTAATTCACCCCTCCACTTT
J: TRBJ1-4; V: TRBV6-6; size: NA; D: NA; length: 14; CDR3: CASSYSGRNEKLFF; DNA: TGTGCCAGCAGTTACTCGGGGCGTAATGAAAAACTGTTTTTT
J: TRBJ2-2; V: TRBV28; size: NA; D: NA; length: 16; CDR3: CASSYSHGTLTGELFF; DNA: TGTGCCAGCAGTTATTCCCACGGGACTCTCACCGGGGAGCTGTTTTTT